This T cell receptor beta chain was identified in a study of beta chain features in type 1 diabetes. Study-wide points: Type 1 diabetes patients had fewer VDJ junction insertions and more deletions. TCRB CDR3s from Type 1 diabetes patients were moderately but significantly shorter in all four CD4+ subsets.

Expressed TCRB transcripts got sequenced, as all isolated RNA was reverse transcribed. Generated by immunoSEQ multiplex PCR, the TCRdb table keeps only in-frame clones and is missing some. The table includes 280,000 or so clones, around 16% detected once. Per germline, CDR1 SQVTM and CDR2 ANQGSEA. With 6 bases removed from V and 0 bases from J, the gap between germline ends came to 11 bases. The length of the CDR3 is 13 residues. Per donor, one heparinised blood draw averaged roughly 110 mL. CD45RO/CCR7/CD25/CD127/CD95/CD27 sorting isolated CD4+ naive, central memory, regulatory and stem cell-like memory cells. Purities over 98% were achieved in all sorted populations. In the case of this clone: Its antigen is not known. Other nucleotide sequences in the sample specify the same CDR3.

This receptor was obtained from a man younger than 30 with type 1 diabetes. The sequenced sample consisted of naive CD4+ T cells from blood. The genes are TRBV29-1 and TRBJ1-1; possibly TRBD1 for D (5 bases). The CDR3 spells CSVGGRMNTEAFF. CDR3 nucleotides: TGCAGCGTCGGGGGACGGATGAACACTGAAGCTTTCTTT.